The 3 T cell receptor beta chains in this list originate from one sample, sequenced in a study of regulatory T cells in long-lasting Graves disease. The time point was: newly diagnosed GD, antithyroid drugs for less than 3 months. Isolated PBMC RNA provided the starting material for the TCR library. Library construction for TCR beta used iRepertoire HTBI primers and Arm-PCR of CDR3 regions. TCRdb re-called the multiplex PCR reads with MiXCR, one entry per CDR3 protein. The sample has a few hundred thousand distinct CDR3 sequences, less than 15% seen once. The sample was also reused in another study, on T cells in Graves' hyperthyroidism and ophthalmopathy.

Sequencing used peripheral blood mononuclear cells (PBMCs), obtained at new diagnosis, from a patient treated with antithyroid drugs. The receptor set was obtained from a woman in her forties or fifties with Graves disease.

Notes on this clonotype: One end of the junction is discordant with germline, which a read error may explain. The chain carries TRBV11-2 and TRBJ2-7; 8 positions match TRBD1. Germline lookup yields CDR1 SGHAT and CDR2 FQNNGV. This CDR3 contains 16 residues. CDR3 DNA: TGTGCCAGCAGCTTAGTGGGACAGGAGGGCTCCTACGTGCAGTACTTC. This sequence encodes CASSLVGQEGSYVQYF.

CDR3 protein: CSVLAAYNEQFF. The CDR3 region has the DNA TGCAGCGTGCTAGCGGCTTACAATGAGCAGTTCTTC. V usage is TRBV29-1 and J usage is TRBJ2-1; 7 bases are shared with TRBD2. The junction had 3 bases not matched to a gene; V was cut back by 6 bases and J by 4 bases. This CDR3 region has 12 residues. Germline CDR1 SQVTM, CDR2 ANQGSEA.

This clonotype appeared many times. The genes are TRBV28 and TRBJ1-6; D is unresolved. Germline lookup yields CDR1 MDHEN and CDR2 SYDVKM. Trimming took 3 bases from V and 10 from J, leaving 13 bases between them. This CDR3 is built from 14 residues. Here the CDR3 reads CASSFLDVGSPLHF. The DNA of the CDR3 is TGTGCCAGCAGTTTCCTCGATGTTGGGTCACCCCTCCACTTT.